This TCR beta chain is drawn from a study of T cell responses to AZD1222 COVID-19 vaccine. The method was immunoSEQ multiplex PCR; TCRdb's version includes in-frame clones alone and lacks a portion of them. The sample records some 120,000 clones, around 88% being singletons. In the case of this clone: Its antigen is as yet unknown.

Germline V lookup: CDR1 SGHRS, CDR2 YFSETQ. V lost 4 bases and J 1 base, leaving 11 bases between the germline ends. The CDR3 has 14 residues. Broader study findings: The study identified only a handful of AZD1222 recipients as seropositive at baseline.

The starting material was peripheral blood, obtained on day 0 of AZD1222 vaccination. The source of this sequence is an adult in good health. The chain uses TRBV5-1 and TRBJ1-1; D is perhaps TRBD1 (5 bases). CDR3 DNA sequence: TGCGCCAGCAGCCCACAGGCTTCGAACACTGAAGCTTTCTTT. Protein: CASSPQASNTEAFF. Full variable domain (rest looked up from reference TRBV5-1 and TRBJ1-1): KAGVTQTPRYLIKTRGQQVTLSCSPISGHRSVSWYQQTPGQGLQFLFEYFSETQRNKGNFPGRFSGRQFSNSRSEMNVSTLELGDSALYLCASSPQASNTEAFFGQGTRLTVV.